This TCR beta chain stems from a study of regulatory T cells in long-lasting Graves disease. Whole-study results and caveats: When disease was persistent, TRBV28, TRBJ1-2 and TRBJ2-5 were the favored segments.

As to this clonotype: Its antigen is still unknown.

Time point meaning: newly diagnosed GD, antithyroid drugs for less than 3 months. Scientists built the TCR library using RNA that was extracted from PBMCs. Clinicians diagnosed Graves' disease using American Thyroid Association guidelines. TCR beta libraries were built with iRepertoire HTBI primers and Arm-PCR of CDR3 regions. Each CDR3 protein gets one entry after TCRdb re-called the multiplex PCR reads with MiXCR. The sample has fewer than 350,000 distinct CDR3 sequences, 18% seen once. This CDR3 contains 13 residues. V was pared by 10 bases and J by 8 bases, with 18 bases between. CDR1 is LNHDA, CDR2 SQIVND, per germline (reference sequence).

The TCR was taken from a female donor with Graves disease. The chain has TRBV19 and TRBJ2-1; D gene unclear. The sequencing here drew on peripheral blood mononuclear cells (PBMCs), taken at new diagnosis, from a patient treated with antithyroid drugs. CDR3 sequence reads: CAIAPGLGHEQFF. CDR3 DNA: TGTGCCATCGCCCCTGGGCTAGGACATGAGCAGTTCTTC. The variable domain in full, with the rest retrieved from reference TRBV19 and TRBJ2-1, is DGGITQSPKYLFRKEGQNVTLSCEQNLNHDAMYWYRQDPGQGLRLIYYSQIVNDFQKGDIAEGYSVSREKKESFPLTVTSAQKNPTAFYLCAIAPGLGHEQFFGPGTRLTVL.